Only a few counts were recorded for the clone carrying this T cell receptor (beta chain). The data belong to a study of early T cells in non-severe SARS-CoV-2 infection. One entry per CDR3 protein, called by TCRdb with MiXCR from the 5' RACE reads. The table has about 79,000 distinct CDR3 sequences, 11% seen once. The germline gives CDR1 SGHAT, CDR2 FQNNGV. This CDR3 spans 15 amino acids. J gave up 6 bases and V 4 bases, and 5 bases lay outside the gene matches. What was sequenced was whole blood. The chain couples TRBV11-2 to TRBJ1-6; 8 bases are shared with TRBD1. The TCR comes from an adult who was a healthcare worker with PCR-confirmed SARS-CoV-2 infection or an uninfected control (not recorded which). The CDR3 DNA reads TGTGCCAGCAGCTCCCGGGACAGGCCTAATTCACCCCTCCACTTT. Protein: CASSSRDRPNSPLHF.